The next 22 T cell receptor beta chains were all read from a single sample in a study of OX40 agonist ivuxolimab in advanced cancers. Here immunoSEQ multiplex PCR was the method, and the copy in TCRdb shows in-frame clones only, minus some. The data contain tens of thousands of clones, just under 95% of them singletons. Sequencing used CD4+ or CD8+ T cells sorted from blood, obtained in a trial of the OX40 agonist ivuxolimab. These receptors originate from an adult with an advanced solid tumor such as melanoma, head and neck, liver or kidney cancer.

The chain links TRBV5-4 to TRBJ1-1; D is undetermined. Germline assignment: CDR1 SGHNT and CDR2 YYREEE (reference sequence). The V end lost 4 bases, the J end lost 3 bases, and 19 bases lay between the germline ends. This CDR3 is 16 amino acids long. The CDR3 spells CASSLNLGRRDTEAFF. DNA of the CDR3: TGTGCCAGCAGCCTGAACCTTGGGCGCCGGGACACTGAAGCTTTCTTT.

The rearrangement joins TRBV6-1 to TRBJ1-2; D gene ambiguous. This CDR3 region has 14 residues. Trimming cost V 4 bases and J 4 bases, with 13 bases left between them. CDR1 and CDR2 (germline): MNHNS, SASEGT. CDR3: CASSAKMAVYGYTF. As DNA, the CDR3 is TGTGCCAGCAGTGCGAAGATGGCAGTCTATGGCTACACCTTC.

This CDR3 reads CASSPPPNRGDEQYF. The CDR3 DNA follows: TGTGCCAGCTCACCACCCCCCAACAGGGGAGACGAGCAGTACTTC. The rearrangement joins TRBV18 to TRBJ2-7; 7 bases fit TRBD1. The CDR3 consists of 15 residues. Germline V lookup: CDR1 KGHSH, CDR2 LQKENI. Trimming removed 0 bases from V and 5 bases from J; junction bases left unmatched: 7.

On this clone itself: Other DNA sequences in the sample encode the same CDR3. The chain carries TRBV29-1 and TRBJ1-3; no definite D call. Germline loops: CDR1 SQVTM, CDR2 ANQGSEA. The CDR3 runs 13 residues. The V end lost 4 bases, the J end lost 0 bases, and 7 bases lay between the germline ends. The CDR3: CSVVTSSGNTIYF. The CDR3 bases are TGCAGCGTTGTGACCTCCTCTGGAAACACCATATATTTT.

This rearrangement joins TRBV30 to TRBJ1-2; D is undetermined. This CDR3 has 15 amino acids. Trimming removed 0 bases from V and 6 bases from J, with 17 bases in between. Germline assignment: CDR1 GTSNPN and CDR2 SVGIG (reference sequence). The CDR3 DNA follows: TGTGCCTGGAGTGTATTAGGGATGGAAATGGATGGCTACACCTTC. It specifies CAWSVLGMEMDGYTF.

The V and J genes are TRBV5-4 and TRBJ2-5; D is unresolved. CDR1 is SGHNT and CDR2 is YYREEE in the germline V gene (reference sequence). This CDR3 spans 14 amino acids. V was trimmed by 0 bases and J by 1 base, leaving 7 bases between them. DNA of the CDR3: TGTGCCAGCAGCTTGGCCACGGGCCAAGAGACCCAGTACTTC. This encodes CASSLATGQETQYF.

CDR3 amino acids: CASSHLRAGYGYTF. CDR3 bases: TGTGCCAGCAGCCACCTCCGGGCGGGGTACGGCTACACCTTC. The V gene is TRBV7-8, the J gene TRBJ1-2; D unclear. Germline loops: CDR1 SGHVS, CDR2 FQNEAQ. The V and J ends lost 5 bases and 8 bases respectively, with 18 bases between them. This CDR3 is 14 amino acids long.

CDR3 protein: CASSLLQGINTEAFF. In DNA, the CDR3 is TGTGCCAGCAGCCTTCTTCAGGGAATTAACACTGAAGCTTTCTTT. V gene TRBV14 combines with J gene TRBJ1-1; the D gene is possibly TRBD1 (5 bases). The CDR3 sequence is 15 residues long. CDR1 SGHDN and CDR2 FVKESK come from the germline V gene. V was clipped by 4 bases and J by 2 bases, with 14 bases between them.

For the CDR3, the DNA is TGTGCCAGCAGCTTGGGTAGTCCGCGGAGCAATCAGCCCCAGCATTTT. This sequence encodes CASSLGSPRSNQPQHF. This chain links TRBV7-8 with TRBJ1-5; D not resolved. This CDR3 has 16 amino acids. V lost 3 bases and J 1 base, leaving 13 bases between the germline ends. Looked up from germline, CDR1 is SGHVS and CDR2 is FQNEAQ.

V and J are TRBV6-1 and TRBJ2-1; TRBD2 might be the D (6 bases). V shed 4 bases and J shed 3 bases, with 10 bases lying between them. The germline gives CDR1 MNHNS, CDR2 SASEGT. The CDR3 consists of 14 residues. CDR3 in amino acids: CASSVSGSYNEQFF. CDR3 in DNA: TGTGCCAGCAGTGTGTCCGGGAGCTACAATGAGCAGTTCTTC.

V usage is TRBV19 and J usage is TRBJ1-4; possibly TRBD1 for D (5 bases). The length of the CDR3 is 19 residues. Germline values: CDR1 LNHDA, CDR2 SQIVND (reference sequence). Trimming left V 4 bases short and J 0 bases short, with 21 bases between. This chain's CDR3 is CASSTFVVWGVATNEKLFF. CDR3 nucleotide sequence: TGTGCCAGTAGTACCTTTGTTGTGTGGGGGGTTGCAACTAATGAAAAACTGTTTTTT.

The chain joins TRBV18 to TRBJ2-1; TRBD2 agrees at 10 bases. Germline CDR1 KGHSH, CDR2 LQKENI. The J segment lost 7 bases and the V segment lost 3 bases, leaving 3 bases of the junction unmatched. The length of the CDR3 is 14 residues. The CDR3 is CASSPGTSENEQFF. The CDR3, as DNA: TGTGCCAGCTCACCTGGGACTAGCGAGAATGAGCAGTTCTTC.

The gene calls are TRBV19 and TRBJ2-5; a weak D match, TRBD1 (5 bases). The CDR3 runs 13 residues. Trimming took 6 bases from V and 4 from J, leaving 12 bases between them. Germline CDR1 and CDR2: LNHDA and SQIVND (reference sequence). CDR3 region: CASSLQGSETQYF. In nucleotides, the CDR3 is TGTGCCAGTAGCCTCCAGGGATCAGAGACCCAGTACTTC.

The table lists this clone with a count of one. This rearrangement joins TRBV5-4 to TRBJ1-1; tentatively, D is TRBD1 (5 bases). V dropped 3 bases and J dropped 6 bases, with 9 bases sitting between them. CDR1 SGHNT and CDR2 YYREEE come from the germline V gene (reference sequence). The CDR3 loop spans 12 amino acids. This CDR3 reads CASSSRGAEAFF. The CDR3 coding sequence is TGTGCCAGCAGCTCGCGAGGGGCTGAAGCTTTCTTT.

The chain couples TRBV4-1 to TRBJ2-1; D assignment may be TRBD1 or TRBD2 (5 bases each). Between the trimmed V and J ends, which lost 0 bases and 6 bases, there was a span of 9 bases. This CDR3 has 14 amino acids. From germline, CDR1 is MGHRA and CDR2 YSYEKL. The DNA for the CDR3 is TGCGCCAGCAGCCAAGAGGGACCAGTCAATGAGCAGTTCTTC. Amino acids: CASSQEGPVNEQFF.

This clone was picked up one time. V usage is TRBV21-1 and J usage is TRBJ2-7; the table's D call TRBD1 went unverified against the DNA. TRBV21-1 is given as a pseudogene. CDR3 length: 15 residues. Here the CDR3 DNA reads TGTGCCAGCAGCAAAGTGGGCAGGGTGTACTACGAGCAGTACTTC. Translating gives CASSKVGRVYYEQYF.

V gene TRBV6-1 combines with J gene TRBJ2-3, with 13 bases identical to TRBD2. This CDR3 is 15 amino acids long. V lost 5 bases to trimming and J lost 4 bases; unmatched junction nucleotides: 3. Germline CDR1 reads MNHNS; CDR2 reads SASEGT. This chain's CDR3 is CASSTGTSGADTQYF. The CDR3 nucleotides read TGTGCCAGCAGTACCGGGACTAGCGGGGCAGATACGCAGTATTTT.

The V and J genes are TRBV6-5 and TRBJ2-4, with D possibly matching TRBD1 (6 bases). The ends were cut back, 5 bases at V and 5 bases at J, with 13 bases in the middle. Germline values: CDR1 MNHEY, CDR2 SVGAGI. This CDR3 region has 14 residues. The CDR3 spells CASSVWAGENIQYF. For the CDR3, the DNA is TGTGCCAGCAGTGTCTGGGCAGGGGAAAACATTCAGTACTTC.

The chain recombines TRBV29-1 with TRBJ1-1; D might be TRBD1 (5 bases). The CDR3 has 15 residues. CDR1 and CDR2 from the germline V gene are SQVTM and ANQGSEA. V lost 5 bases and J 0 bases, leaving 16 bases between the germline ends. CDR3 nucleotides: TGCAGCGTTTTTCGTAGGGGATCGATGAACACTGAAGCTTTCTTT. Its protein product is CSVFRRGSMNTEAFF.

The chain links TRBV5-4 to TRBJ2-3; D not certain. The CDR3 loop spans 14 amino acids. Germline CDR1 and CDR2: SGHNT and YYREEE (reference sequence). V lost 2 bases and J 1 base, leaving 8 bases between the germline ends. The CDR3 region is CASSLPGGTDTQYF. The CDR3 coding sequence is TGTGCCAGCAGCTTACCTGGGGGCACAGATACGCAGTATTTT. Full variable domain (remainder filled in from reference TRBV5-4 and TRBJ2-3): ETGVTQSPTHLIKTRGQQVTLRCSSQSGHNTVSWYQQALGQGPQFIFQYYREEENGRGNFPPRFSGLQFPNYSSELNVNALELDDSALYLCASSLPGGTDTQYFGPGTRLTVL.

V is TRBV30 and J is TRBJ1-2; possible D gene TRBD1, 6 bases. CDR3 length: 13 residues. Germline-derived CDR1 and CDR2 are GTSNPN and SVGIG (reference sequence). Trimming pared 2 bases from V and 8 bases from J, leaving 15 bases between. The CDR3 coding sequence is TGTGCCTGGAGTTCGCAGCGGGGGACAGGCTACACCTTC. This gives the protein CAWSSQRGTGYTF.

This clone was detected only a few times. DNA of the CDR3: TGTGCCAGCAGCTTAGGTAATAGCGGCGAGCAGTTCTTC. Amino acids: CASSLGNSGEQFF. The genes are TRBV7-9 and TRBJ2-1, with D maybe TRBD2 (6 bases). The V end lost 1 base, the J end lost 10 bases, and 11 bases lay between the germline ends. CDR3 length equals 13 residues. Germline CDR1 reads SEHNR; CDR2 reads FQNEAQ (reference sequence).